The rows below give T cell receptor beta chains drawn from one sample of a study of blood T cell repertoires in COVID-19. Some clones are missing from TCRdb's copy, which holds only in-frame ones; the method was immunoSEQ multiplex PCR. Of about 140,000 clones in the sample, about 76% are singletons; the top ten hold more than 8%. The specimen was peripheral blood. The origin of the receptors is a human donor in a cohort sampled during active COVID-19. Each CDR3 is given with its conserved first and last residue. The order of the fields is CDR3 DNA, CDR3 protein, J gene, clone size, D gene, V gene. The D gene is left open where the match is weak. Clone size is stated in some rows and not others, as once, few, many or a class when expanded.

CDR3nt: TGTGCCAGCAGCCAGATCCCACGGGAGAGGATCTCCTACGAGCAGTACTTC
CDR3aa: CASSQIPRERISYEQYF
j_gene: TRBJ2-7
abundance: .
d_gene: .
v_gene: TRBV4-2

CDR3nt: TGTGCCAGCAGCCAAGATCAGGGAGAAGGGGGCTGGCAGTACTTC
CDR3aa: CASSQDQGEGGWQYF
j_gene: TRBJ2-7
abundance: .
d_gene: TRBD1
v_gene: TRBV4-2

CDR3nt: TGTGCCAGCAGTTACGTGGGACAGATAAGCTCTGGAAACACCATATATTTT
CDR3aa: CASSYVGQISSGNTIYF
j_gene: TRBJ1-3
abundance: .
d_gene: TRBD1
v_gene: TRBV6-2/TRBV6-3

CDR3nt: TGTGCCAGCAGTGAATATAACAGGGGGGACTATGGCTACACCTTC
CDR3aa: CASSEYNRGDYGYTF
j_gene: TRBJ1-2
abundance: .
d_gene: TRBD1
v_gene: TRBV25-1

CDR3nt: TGTGCCAGCAGCTACGACAGTTCCGTTAGCACAGATACGCAGTATTTT
CDR3aa: CASSYDSSVSTDTQYF
j_gene: TRBJ2-3
abundance: .
d_gene: .
v_gene: TRBV14

CDR3nt: TGCGCCAGCAGCCAAGGGAGAACGGTCTATGGCTACACCTTC
CDR3aa: CASSQGRTVYGYTF
j_gene: TRBJ1-2
abundance: few
d_gene: .
v_gene: TRBV4-1

CDR3nt: TGTGCCAGCAGCCCGCGGACCGGGACAGGGGGCTTGGGCACTGAAGCTTTCTTT
CDR3aa: CASSPRTGTGGLGTEAFF
j_gene: TRBJ1-1
abundance: .
d_gene: TRBD1
v_gene: TRBV7-2

CDR3nt: TGTGCCAGCAGCTTAGGGACCGGGATCCATGAGCAGTTCTTC
CDR3aa: CASSLGTGIHEQFF
j_gene: TRBJ2-1
abundance: .
d_gene: .
v_gene: TRBV11-3

CDR3nt: TGCGCCAGCAGCGCGGGCCGCCCCGAAGAGACCCAGTACTTC
CDR3aa: CASSAGRPEETQYF
j_gene: TRBJ2-5
abundance: few
d_gene: .
v_gene: TRBV23-1

CDR3nt: TGTGCCAGCAGCTTGCCCGCCGTGGGGGGGGCACTGAACACCGGGGAGCTGTTTTTT
CDR3aa: CASSLPAVGGALNTGELFF
j_gene: TRBJ2-2
abundance: .
d_gene: .
v_gene: TRBV7-2

CDR3nt: TGTGCCAGCAGTTGGATGCTTAGGGGGCCCGCCTACGAGCAGTACTTC
CDR3aa: CASSWMLRGPAYEQYF
j_gene: TRBJ2-7
abundance: .
d_gene: TRBD1
v_gene: TRBV6-2/TRBV6-3

CDR3nt: TGTGCCACCAGTGACCCGACAGGGGGCGCAGAGACCCAGTACTTC
CDR3aa: CATSDPTGGAETQYF
j_gene: TRBJ2-5
abundance: .
d_gene: TRBD1
v_gene: TRBV24-1

CDR3nt: TGTGCCAGCAGTTTCCAGGGGGGAGAGACCCAGTACTTC
CDR3aa: CASSFQGGETQYF
j_gene: TRBJ2-5
abundance: .
d_gene: .
v_gene: TRBV27

CDR3nt: TGTGCCAGCAGCTTAGATTGGGGGACAAAGGCTTTCTTT
CDR3aa: CASSLDWGTKAFF
j_gene: TRBJ1-1
abundance: .
d_gene: .
v_gene: TRBV11-2

CDR3nt: TGTGCCAGCAGCTTAACCGGACAGTTCTCTGGGGCCAACGTCCTGACTTTC
CDR3aa: CASSLTGQFSGANVLTF
j_gene: TRBJ2-6
abundance: .
d_gene: .
v_gene: TRBV7-3

CDR3nt: TGTGCCAGCAGTCCCCAAACAGGGGGCCACAATCAGCCCCAGCATTTT
CDR3aa: CASSPQTGGHNQPQHF
j_gene: TRBJ1-5
abundance: .
d_gene: TRBD1
v_gene: TRBV28

CDR3nt: TGTGCCAGCAGCTTCAGGGTCAATACGCAGTATTTT
CDR3aa: CASSFRVNTQYF
j_gene: TRBJ2-3
abundance: .
d_gene: .
v_gene: TRBV11-2

CDR3nt: TGCGCCAGCAGCCAAGAAAGGGGCAGGGGGTATGAAAAACTGTTTTTT
CDR3aa: CASSQERGRGYEKLFF
j_gene: TRBJ1-4
abundance: .
d_gene: TRBD1
v_gene: TRBV4-3

CDR3nt: TGTGCCAGCAGCTTAGAGGGGTCGACTGAAGCTTTCTTT
CDR3aa: CASSLEGSTEAFF
j_gene: TRBJ1-1
abundance: .
d_gene: .
v_gene: TRBV7-9

CDR3nt: TGTGCCAGCAGCTCCGCAGGTAGCGCGAACACCGGGGAGCTGTTTTTT
CDR3aa: CASSSAGSANTGELFF
j_gene: TRBJ2-2
abundance: .
d_gene: .
v_gene: TRBV7-3

CDR3nt: TGCAGTGCAACAGGGTACTCTGAAGCTTTCTTT
CDR3aa: CSATGYSEAFF
j_gene: TRBJ1-1
abundance: .
d_gene: .
v_gene: TRBV20-1

CDR3nt: TGTGCCAGCAGACGCGGGAGCACCTACGAGCAGTACTTC
CDR3aa: CASRRGSTYEQYF
j_gene: TRBJ2-7
abundance: few
d_gene: TRBD2
v_gene: TRBV12-3/TRBV12-4

CDR3nt: TGTGCCAGCACCCCGACAGGGAGGAACTCTGGGGCCAACGTCCTGACTTTC
CDR3aa: CASTPTGRNSGANVLTF
j_gene: TRBJ2-6
abundance: .
d_gene: .
v_gene: TRBV6-4

CDR3nt: TGCGCCAGCAGCGCCGGCTACGAGCAGTACTTC
CDR3aa: CASSAGYEQYF
j_gene: TRBJ2-7
abundance: .
d_gene: .
v_gene: TRBV5-1

CDR3nt: TGTGCCAGCAGCCCATGGACAGGGGGAGAGACCCAGTACTTC
CDR3aa: CASSPWTGGETQYF
j_gene: TRBJ2-5
abundance: .
d_gene: TRBD1
v_gene: TRBV7-6

CDR3nt: TGTGCCAGCAGCTTGGCTGGGGGCCGTGGCTACACCTTC
CDR3aa: CASSLAGGRGYTF
j_gene: TRBJ1-2
abundance: once
d_gene: .
v_gene: TRBV5-4

CDR3nt: TGCGCCAGCAGCCAAGAAGGGGTCTCCTACGAGCAGTACTTC
CDR3aa: CASSQEGVSYEQYF
j_gene: TRBJ2-7
abundance: .
d_gene: .
v_gene: TRBV4-1

CDR3nt: TGTGCCAGCAGCCGTTCACTATCGGATATCTATGGCTACACCTTC
CDR3aa: CASSRSLSDIYGYTF
j_gene: TRBJ1-2
abundance: .
d_gene: .
v_gene: TRBV3-1/TRBV3-2

CDR3nt: TGTGCCAGCTCGATCGATGCGGACAGGGGGCGATACGAGCAGTACTTC
CDR3aa: CASSIDADRGRYEQYF
j_gene: TRBJ2-7
abundance: .
d_gene: TRBD1
v_gene: TRBV18

CDR3nt: TGTGCCAGTAGCCCCGGGACAGGGGCTTCCTACGAGCAGTACTTC
CDR3aa: CASSPGTGASYEQYF
j_gene: TRBJ2-7
abundance: .
d_gene: TRBD1
v_gene: TRBV19

CDR3nt: TGTGCCAGCAGCGTAGCAGCGTCAACCCTAATTCCCTACGAGCAGTACTTC
CDR3aa: CASSVAASTLIPYEQYF
j_gene: TRBJ2-7
abundance: .
d_gene: .
v_gene: TRBV9

CDR3nt: TGTGCCAGCAGCTCGGTTAACTATGGCTACACCTTC
CDR3aa: CASSSVNYGYTF
j_gene: TRBJ1-2
abundance: .
d_gene: .
v_gene: TRBV6-5

CDR3nt: TGTGCCAGCAGTTTAAGACAGGGGGGGGGAAACACCATATATTTT
CDR3aa: CASSLRQGGGNTIYF
j_gene: TRBJ1-3
abundance: .
d_gene: TRBD1
v_gene: TRBV6-5

CDR3nt: TGTGCCAGCAGTGTCAAGACCCGGCGGCTAGATCAGCCCCAGCATTTT
CDR3aa: CASSVKTRRLDQPQHF
j_gene: TRBJ1-5
abundance: .
d_gene: .
v_gene: TRBV25-1

CDR3nt: TGTGCCAGCAGCCAAGACGGAGGGTCCGGCTACACCTTC
CDR3aa: CASSQDGGSGYTF
j_gene: TRBJ1-2
abundance: few
d_gene: .
v_gene: TRBV4-2

CDR3nt: TGTGCCAGTAGTGCTTGGACAGGAGCTAACTATGGCTACACCTTC
CDR3aa: CASSAWTGANYGYTF
j_gene: TRBJ1-2
abundance: once
d_gene: TRBD1
v_gene: TRBV19

CDR3nt: TGTGCCAGCAGCGTAGAAGCGGGAGTTTTAGAGACCCAGTACTTC
CDR3aa: CASSVEAGVLETQYF
j_gene: TRBJ2-5
abundance: .
d_gene: TRBD2
v_gene: TRBV9

CDR3nt: TGTGCCAGCAGCCTCCAAAGGACTAGCTCCCCTAGCTTC
CDR3aa: CASSLQRTSSPSF
j_gene: TRBJ2-7
abundance: .
d_gene: TRBD2
v_gene: TRBV7-8

CDR3nt: TGTGCCAGCAGCTCGTCAGGGGGCTCCTACGAGCAGTACTTC
CDR3aa: CASSSSGGSYEQYF
j_gene: TRBJ2-7
abundance: .
d_gene: TRBD1
v_gene: TRBV7-2

CDR3nt: TGTGCAAGTCGCTTAGTCGAGTGGGGGGACAGGAGCAACGAGCAGTACTTC
CDR3aa: CASRLVEWGDRSNEQYF
j_gene: TRBJ2-7
abundance: few
d_gene: .
v_gene: TRBV12-2

CDR3nt: TGTGCCAGTAGCTCCGGACAGGGGAACATTCAGTACTTC
CDR3aa: CASSSGQGNIQYF
j_gene: TRBJ2-4
abundance: .
d_gene: TRBD1
v_gene: TRBV19

CDR3nt: TGTGCCAGCAGCCCAATAGCGGGAAGATCCTACAATGAGCAGTTCTTC
CDR3aa: CASSPIAGRSYNEQFF
j_gene: TRBJ2-1
abundance: .
d_gene: TRBD2
v_gene: TRBV9

CDR3nt: TGTGCCACCGTTCGGTGGCAGGGTCAGCCGAACACTGAAGCTTTCTTT
CDR3aa: CATVRWQGQPNTEAFF
j_gene: TRBJ1-1
abundance: .
d_gene: .
v_gene: TRBV10-3

CDR3nt: TGTGCCAGCAGTTTTTCTAGCGGGAGATCATACTTC
CDR3aa: CASSFSSGRSYF
j_gene: TRBJ2-7
abundance: .
d_gene: TRBD2
v_gene: TRBV12-3/TRBV12-4

CDR3nt: TGTGCCAGCAGCCAAGCGTACCAAGAGACCCAGTACTTC
CDR3aa: CASSQAYQETQYF
j_gene: TRBJ2-5
abundance: .
d_gene: .
v_gene: TRBV27

CDR3nt: TGTGCCAGCCGCGAGGCCCCTGGCAGGGTAGACGGAAACACCATATATTTT
CDR3aa: CASREAPGRVDGNTIYF
j_gene: TRBJ1-3
abundance: .
d_gene: .
v_gene: TRBV28

CDR3nt: TGTGCCAGCAGCCGGACAGGAGAAGCTTTCTTT
CDR3aa: CASSRTGEAFF
j_gene: TRBJ1-1
abundance: .
d_gene: TRBD1
v_gene: TRBV5-6

CDR3nt: TGTGCCAGCAGTATCCGAACAGGGGCCTCGTACGAGCAGTACTTC
CDR3aa: CASSIRTGASYEQYF
j_gene: TRBJ2-7
abundance: once
d_gene: TRBD1
v_gene: TRBV28

CDR3nt: TGTGCCAGCAGCTTAGGAGCCTGGGGTGGCGGGGCCAGCTCAGAGCAGTACTTC
CDR3aa: CASSLGAWGGGASSEQYF
j_gene: TRBJ2-7
abundance: once
d_gene: .
v_gene: TRBV7-6

CDR3nt: TGTGCCAGCTCAGTAACTAGCGACGAGCAGTACTTC
CDR3aa: CASSVTSDEQYF
j_gene: TRBJ2-7
abundance: .
d_gene: TRBD2
v_gene: TRBV18